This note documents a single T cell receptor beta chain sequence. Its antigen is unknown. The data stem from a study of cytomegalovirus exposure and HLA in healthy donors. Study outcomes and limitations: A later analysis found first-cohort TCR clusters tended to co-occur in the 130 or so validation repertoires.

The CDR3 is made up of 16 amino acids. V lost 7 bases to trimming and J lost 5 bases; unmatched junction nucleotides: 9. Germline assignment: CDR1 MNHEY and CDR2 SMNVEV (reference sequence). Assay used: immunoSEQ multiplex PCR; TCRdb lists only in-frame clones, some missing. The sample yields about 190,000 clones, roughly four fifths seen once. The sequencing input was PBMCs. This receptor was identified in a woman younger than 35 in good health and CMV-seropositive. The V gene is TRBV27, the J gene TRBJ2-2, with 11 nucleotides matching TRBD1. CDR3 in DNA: TGTGCCAGCACTGGACAGGGGGCGATATTGACCGGGGAGCTGTTTTTT. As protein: CASTGQGAILTGELFF.